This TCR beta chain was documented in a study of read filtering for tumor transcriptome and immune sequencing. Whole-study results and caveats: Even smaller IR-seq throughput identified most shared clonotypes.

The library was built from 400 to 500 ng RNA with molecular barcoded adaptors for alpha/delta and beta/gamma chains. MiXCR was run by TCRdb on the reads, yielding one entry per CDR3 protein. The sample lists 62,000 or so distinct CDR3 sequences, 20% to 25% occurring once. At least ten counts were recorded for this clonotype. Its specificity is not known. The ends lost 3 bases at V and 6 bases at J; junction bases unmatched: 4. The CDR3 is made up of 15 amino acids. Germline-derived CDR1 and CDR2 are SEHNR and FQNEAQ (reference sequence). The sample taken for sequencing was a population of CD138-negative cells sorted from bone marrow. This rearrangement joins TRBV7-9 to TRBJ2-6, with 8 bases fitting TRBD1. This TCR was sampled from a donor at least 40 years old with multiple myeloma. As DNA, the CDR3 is TGTGCCAGCAGCTTGGGACAGGCTGAGGCCAACGTCCTGACTTTC. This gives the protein CASSLGQAEANVLTF. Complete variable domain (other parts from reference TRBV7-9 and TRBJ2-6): DTGVSQNPRHKITKRGQNVTFRCDPISEHNRLYWYRQTLGQGPEFLTYFQNEAQLEKSRLLSDRFSAERPKGSFSTLEIQRTEQGDSAMYLCASSLGQAEANVLTFGAGSRLTVL.